The clone carrying this T cell receptor (beta chain) has at least ten counts. CDR3 length: 18 residues. Germline CDR1 and CDR2: SQVTM and ANQGSEA. J gave up 7 bases and V 0 bases, and 14 bases lay outside the gene matches. Using its own MiXCR run on the 5' RACE reads, TCRdb lists one record per CDR3 protein. Of 55,000 to 85,000 distinct CDR3 sequences listed, about 3% are singletons. The record originates from a study of neurological immune-mediated disorders. The origin of this receptor is a woman aged 45-59 years with multiple sclerosis. Sequencing was done on a sample of PBMCs. This chain links TRBV29-1 with TRBJ2-2; 10 bases are a match to TRBD2. Here the CDR3 reads CSVEDSLAGVSGIGELFF. CDR3 sequence (DNA): TGCAGCGTTGAAGATTCGCTAGCGGGAGTATCCGGGATCGGGGAGCTGTTTTTT.